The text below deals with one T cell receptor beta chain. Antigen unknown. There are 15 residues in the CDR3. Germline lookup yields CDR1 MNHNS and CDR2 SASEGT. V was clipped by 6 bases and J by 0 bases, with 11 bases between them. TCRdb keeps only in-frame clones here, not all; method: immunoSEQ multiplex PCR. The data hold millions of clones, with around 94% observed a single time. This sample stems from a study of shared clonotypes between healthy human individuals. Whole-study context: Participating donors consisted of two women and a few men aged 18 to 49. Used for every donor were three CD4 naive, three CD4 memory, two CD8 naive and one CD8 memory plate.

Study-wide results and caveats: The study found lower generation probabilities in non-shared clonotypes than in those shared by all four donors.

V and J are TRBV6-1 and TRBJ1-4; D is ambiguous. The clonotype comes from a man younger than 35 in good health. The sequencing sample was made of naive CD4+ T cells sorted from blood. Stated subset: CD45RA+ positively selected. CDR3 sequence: CASSLISTTNEKLFF. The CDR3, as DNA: TGTGCCAGCAGCCTTATCAGTACAACTAATGAAAAACTGTTTTTT.